Listed here is a single T cell receptor (beta chain). Its antigen is unidentified. This entry is derived from a study of T cell responses to AZD1222 COVID-19 vaccine. General observations from the study: Most donors were white British and more were female, and clonal diversity was possibly underestimated. Two AZD1222 doses significantly raised spike-specific TCR breadth and depth over controls. Regions left unmutated in variants are reportedly the target of nearly half of spike-specific TCRs. Baseline serostatus was positive in only 5 to 7 AZD1222 recipients.

Here immunoSEQ multiplex PCR was the method, and the copy in TCRdb shows in-frame clones only, minus some. Of about 130,000 clones in the sample, roughly 85% were seen once. The clonotype originates from an adult in good health. This specimen consisted of peripheral blood, obtained on day 0 of MenACWY control vaccination.

CDR3 nucleotides: TGCGCCAGCGCCTCGACTAGCGGGAGGCTCGATGAGCAGTTCTTC. This translates into CASASTSGRLDEQFF. The chain couples TRBV5-1 to TRBJ2-1; 13 nucleotides agree with TRBD2. The CDR3 loop spans 15 amino acids. The germline gives CDR1 SGHRS, CDR2 YFSETQ. The V segment lost 7 bases and the J segment 8 bases; nucleotides outside the gene matches: 9.